This passage covers 30 T cell receptor beta chains from one sample sequenced in a study. TCRdb redid the calling of the 5' RACE reads with MiXCR, one entry per CDR3 protein. Found here are around 44,000 distinct CDR3 sequences, about 32% of them singletons; the top ten hold roughly 4%. Sequenced material: tumor-infiltrating memory CD4+ T cells sorted from the breast tumor. Stated subset: memory CD4+ T cells, CD4+CD45RO+CD25-. The receptors stem from a female donor with breast cancer.

This clonotype was observed a few times. The CDR3 bases are TGTGCCAGCAGCCAGTCCCAGGGGGCTGATACGCAGTATTTT. Translated: CASSQSQGADTQYF. The chain joins TRBV7-9 to TRBJ2-3; the match to TRBD1 covers 8 bases. The germline CDR1 and CDR2 sequences are SEHNR and FQNEAQ (reference sequence). The CDR3 is made up of 14 amino acids. The V gene end was trimmed by 5 bases and the J gene end by 6 bases; junction bases not matched to a gene: 7.

CDR3 nucleotide sequence: TGTGCCGGCAACCCTAGCGGGAGTGACACAGATACGCAGTATTTT. Translated, it gives CAGNPSGSDTDTQYF. The chain uses TRBV12-3 or TRBV12-4 and TRBJ2-3, with 10 bases lining up with TRBD2. V lost 11 bases and J lost 2; bases outside the gene matches: 10. The CDR3 spans 15 residues.

This chain uses TRBV4-1 with TRBJ2-1; no clear D. The CDR3 spans 15 residues. Germline-derived CDR1 and CDR2 are MGHRA and YSYEKL. V was pared by 4 bases and J by 4 bases, with 14 bases between. In DNA form, the CDR3 reads TGCGCCAGCAGCCTGACGGGTGCTAATTACAATGAGCAGTTCTTC. Translated: CASSLTGANYNEQFF.

This clonotype came up a few times. V gene TRBV7-9 combines with J gene TRBJ2-7; TRBD2 is a possible D gene (5 bases). The CDR3 has 12 residues. V lost 0 bases and J lost 12, with 12 bases in between. The germline gives CDR1 SEHNR, CDR2 FQNEAQ (reference sequence). The CDR3 nucleotides are TGTGCCAGCAGCTTAGCTGGCGGTGAGGGGTACTTC. This sequence encodes CASSLAGGEGYF.

This chain joins TRBV20-1 and TRBJ2-1; D is uncertain. CDR1 DFQATT and CDR2 SNEGSKA come from the germline V gene (reference sequence). Trimming shortened V by 4 bases and J by 0 bases, and 13 bases separated the two germline ends. CDR3 length: 15 amino acids. In nucleotides, the CDR3 is TGCAGTGCTAAAGGCGTCCGGAGCTCCTACAATGAGCAGTTCTTC. Translated, it gives CSAKGVRSSYNEQFF.

The rearrangement joins TRBV9 to TRBJ2-1; D uncertain. V lost 2 bases to trimming and J lost 5 bases, with 8 bases between them. Germline V gene data show CDR1 as SGDLS and CDR2 as YYNGEE. CDR3 size: 13 residues. The DNA for the CDR3 is TGTGCCAGCAGCGTCGGCAGAAACAATGAGCAGTTCTTC. It encodes CASSVGRNNEQFF.

This clonotype was found a few times. The V and J genes are TRBV4-1 and TRBJ2-5; 10 bases match TRBD2. The CDR3 has 17 amino acids. Germline CDR1 is MGHRA and CDR2 is YSYEKL. The trim removed 1 base at V and 5 bases at J, leaving 10 bases unmatched. CDR3 sequence: CASSQGKSGRAEETQYF. For the CDR3, the DNA is TGCGCCAGCAGCCAAGGGAAGAGCGGGAGGGCCGAGGAGACCCAGTACTTC.

The chain uses TRBV10-3 and TRBJ2-7; D gene unclear. Germline V lookup: CDR1 ENHRY, CDR2 SYGVKD. The CDR3 runs 11 residues. The germline V and J ends were trimmed by 6 bases and 5 bases, with 8 bases remaining between them. CDR3 sequence reads: CAIRTEDEQYF. The CDR3 bases are TGTGCCATCAGAACCGAGGACGAGCAGTACTTC.

Here the CDR3 DNA reads TGTGCCAGCAGAACTTGGACAGCCCAAGAGACCCAGTACTTC. Translating it yields CASRTWTAQETQYF. V gene TRBV6-5 combines with J gene TRBJ2-5; D may be TRBD1 (6 bases). The germline CDR1 and CDR2 sequences are MNHEY and SVGAGI. V was shortened by 6 bases and J by 1 base, with 12 bases between the two germline ends. The CDR3 extends over 14 amino acids.

V and J are TRBV20-1 and TRBJ2-2; TRBD1 agrees at 9 bases. V shed 7 bases, J shed 4 bases, and the junction held 10 bases outside the gene matches. The CDR3 is 15 amino acids. Germline V lookup: CDR1 DFQATT, CDR2 SNEGSKA (reference sequence). CDR3 sequence: CSGEDRGSGTGELFF. The CDR3 region has the DNA TGCAGTGGGGAGGACAGGGGTTCAGGCACCGGGGAGCTGTTTTTT.

This clonotype was observed many times. This rearrangement joins TRBV2 to TRBJ2-7; D gene unclear. V shed 4 bases and J shed 3 bases, with 7 bases lying between them. There are 12 residues in the CDR3. Germline V CDR1 and CDR2: SNHLY, FYNNEI. The CDR3 DNA follows: TGTGCCAGCAGTGCAGAGCGCTACGAGCAGTACTTC. Translating gives CASSAERYEQYF.

This clonotype was seen only a few times. This chain uses TRBV5-1 with TRBJ1-2; D remains unclear. Per the germline V gene, CDR1 is SGHRS and CDR2 is YFSETQ. This CDR3 has 14 amino acids. Between the trimmed V and J ends, which lost 5 bases and 2 bases, there was a span of 13 bases. CDR3 in amino acids: CASRRNTDNYGYTF. The DNA for the CDR3 is TGCGCCAGCAGGAGGAACACCGACAACTATGGCTACACCTTC. The variable domain in full, completed from reference TRBV5-1 and TRBJ1-2, reads KAGVTQTPRYLIKTRGQQVTLSCSPISGHRSVSWYQQTPGQGLQFLFEYFSETQRNKGNFPGRFSGRQFSNSRSEMNVSTLELGDSALYLCASRRNTDNYGYTFGSGTRLTVV.

The chain has TRBV14 and TRBJ2-7; no firm D call. Trimming left V 2 bases short and J 0 bases short, with 11 bases between. The CDR3 contains 15 residues. Germline V CDR1 and CDR2: SGHDN, FVKESK. The CDR3 region has the DNA TGTGCCAGCAGCCAATTTAGTGGCGTCTCCTACGAGCAGTACTTC. It codes for CASSQFSGVSYEQYF.

The genes are TRBV27 and TRBJ1-1; no definite D call. The V and J ends lost 5 bases and 2 bases respectively, with 12 bases between them. The CDR3 loop spans 14 amino acids. Per the germline V gene, CDR1 is MNHEY and CDR2 is SMNVEV (reference sequence). This chain's CDR3 is CASSPWTVNTEAFF. CDR3 sequence (DNA): TGTGCCAGCAGTCCATGGACTGTTAACACTGAAGCTTTCTTT.

The V gene is TRBV5-1, the J gene TRBJ1-2; 8 bases align to TRBD1. The CDR3 loop spans 14 amino acids. J was trimmed by 9 bases and V by 4 bases; bases with no gene match: 11. Germline V lookup: CDR1 SGHRS, CDR2 YFSETQ. The CDR3 bases are TGCGCCAGCAGCGCCGGGACAGGCCTTGAAAGCTACACCTTC. It yields the protein CASSAGTGLESYTF.

This clonotype was detected a few times. This chain joins TRBV12-3 or TRBV12-4 and TRBJ2-7; weak D call: TRBD1 (6 bases). The CDR3 sequence is 13 residues long. Trimming cost V 7 bases and J 1 base, with 11 bases left between them. The CDR3 is CASNLGQSYEQYF. The DNA of the CDR3 is TGTGCCAGCAACCTCGGACAGTCCTACGAGCAGTACTTC.

This clonotype occurred once. This chain joins TRBV5-1 and TRBJ2-5; possible D gene TRBD1, 6 bases. The V gene lost 2 bases and the J gene lost 1 base, with 12 bases spanning the gap. Per the germline V gene, CDR1 is SGHRS and CDR2 is YFSETQ. This CDR3 is built from 15 residues. CDR3 sequence (DNA): TGCGCCAGCAGCTTCTCAGGACAGTTCCAAGAGACCCAGTACTTC. Protein sequence: CASSFSGQFQETQYF.

The table lists this clonotype with a few counts. This sequence joins TRBV7-2 and TRBJ2-2; TRBD2 matches at 8 bases. V dropped 2 bases and J dropped 1; count of bases not matched to a gene: 3. Germline loops: CDR1 SGHTA, CDR2 FQGNSA. The CDR3 runs 16 residues. The CDR3 nucleotides are TGTGCCAGCAGCTTAACTAGCGGCCTGAACACCGGGGAGCTGTTTTTT. Translation gives CASSLTSGLNTGELFF.

This clonotype showed up many times. V is TRBV5-1 and J is TRBJ2-3, with 9 bases fitting TRBD1. This CDR3 region has 18 residues. The V and J ends lost 0 bases and 4 bases, in that order; junction bases with no gene match: 12. Germline values: CDR1 SGHRS, CDR2 YFSETQ. The CDR3: CASSLAPRSTGGSDTQYF. In DNA, the CDR3 is TGCGCCAGCAGCTTGGCCCCGAGGTCGACAGGGGGATCAGATACGCAGTATTTT.

In its sample, this clonotype was seen many times. The rearrangement uses TRBV6-1 and TRBJ2-1; D may be TRBD1 or TRBD2 (6 bases each). Germline CDR1 MNHNS, CDR2 SASEGT. The CDR3 runs to 14 residues. Trimming stripped 4 bases from V and 9 bases from J, with 16 bases between. The CDR3 bases are TGTGCCAGCAGTGTGGGGGGCGAGGTCCTTGAGCAGTTCTTC. Amino acid sequence: CASSVGGEVLEQFF.

This clonotype was counted a few times. The chain employs TRBV27 and TRBJ2-3, with TRBD2 identical over 8 bases. V lost 4 bases and J lost 3; bases outside the gene matches: 9. Germline V gene lookup returns CDR1 MNHEY and CDR2 SMNVEV (reference sequence). The CDR3 runs to 16 residues. CDR3 nucleotide sequence: TGTGCCAGCAGTTCAGGAGTAGCGGGGCCAACAGATACGCAGTATTTT. Amino acid sequence: CASSSGVAGPTDTQYF.

As for this clonotype: The CDR3 does not end in the conserved phenylalanine or tryptophan, so this is likely a read error. This chain connects TRBV5-4 to TRBJ2-1; 10 bases fit TRBD2. Unmatched junction bases numbered 4, after V lost 4 bases and J lost 0 bases. The CDR3 runs 16 residues. Germline CDR1 reads SGHNT; CDR2 reads YYREEE (reference sequence). Here the CDR3 DNA reads TGTGCCAGCAGCCCCACTAGCGGGGCCTCCTACAATGAGCAGTTCTCC. Protein: CASSPTSGASYNEQFS.

V gene TRBV6-2 or TRBV6-3 combines with J gene TRBJ2-3; 9 nucleotides agree with TRBD2. The CDR3 runs to 15 residues. Unmatched junction bases numbered 3, after V lost 0 bases and J lost 5 bases. Germline V gene data show CDR1 as MNHEY and CDR2 as SVGEGT. CDR3 DNA sequence: TGTGCCAGCAGTTACTCCGCGGGAGGGGGAGATACGCAGTATTTT. Protein: CASSYSAGGGDTQYF.

The chain joins TRBV13 to TRBJ2-5; D could derive from TRBD1 or TRBD2 (5 bases each). Germline-derived CDR1 and CDR2 are PRHDT and FYEKMQ (reference sequence). CDR3 length: 16 amino acids. The V end lost 5 bases, the J end lost 0 bases, and 16 bases lay between the germline ends. DNA for the CDR3: TGTGCCAGCAGCATACCCCGGGACGGAGACCAAGAGACCCAGTACTTC. Its protein is CASSIPRDGDQETQYF. Looking up the rest from reference TRBV13 and TRBJ2-5 gives the full variable domain: AAGVIQSPRHLIKEKRETATLKCYPIPRHDTVYWYQQGPGQDPQFLISFYEKMQSDKGSIPDRFSAQQFSDYHSELNMSSLELGDSALYFCASSIPRDGDQETQYFGPGTRLLVL.

The rearrangement uses TRBV28 and TRBJ2-7, with 9 bases matching TRBD2. The junction had 8 bases not matched to a gene; V was cut back by 6 bases and J by 2 bases. Germline CDR1 MDHEN, CDR2 SYDVKM. This CDR3 region has 15 residues. This CDR3 reads CASSFSGSGAYEQYF. The CDR3 DNA is TGTGCCAGCAGCTTTAGCGGGAGTGGGGCCTACGAGCAGTACTTC.

V gene TRBV10-3 combines with J gene TRBJ1-1, with D unclear. V was cut by 10 bases and J by 0 bases, with 6 bases left in between. This CDR3 spans 11 amino acids. Germline CDR1 and CDR2: ENHRY and SYGVKD. CDR3 coding DNA: TGTGCCAGCATGATGAACACTGAAGCTTTCTTT. It encodes CASMMNTEAFF.

This clonotype turned up a few times. This may come from a read error, since a much larger clone is one base off. The chain joins TRBV4-2 to TRBJ2-4; 9 bases are shared with TRBD2. This CDR3 has 17 residues. Germline V gives CDR1 LGHNA, CDR2 YNFKEQ. The CDR3 is CASSQGPRGLAKNTQYF. In nucleotides, the CDR3 is TGTGCCAGCAGCCAAGGACCGAGGGGACTAGCCAAAAACACTCAGTACTTC.

With respect to this clonotype: Being one base from a much bigger clone, this may be a read error. The conserved phenylalanine or tryptophan is not found at the CDR3 terminus, so this likely reflects a read error. The V and J genes are TRBV20-1 and TRBJ1-1; D is undetermined. Germline V gives CDR1 DFQATT, CDR2 SNEGSKA (reference sequence). This CDR3 comprises 11 residues. The CDR3 bases are TGCAGCACCCCCGGGAACACTGAAGCTTTCTTG. It translates to CSTPGNTEAFL.

This chain connects TRBV5-1 to TRBJ2-3, with a tentative D call TRBD2 (6 bases). Trimming removed 2 bases at V and 2 bases at J, with 15 bases between. The V gene's germline CDR1 is SGHRS and CDR2 YFSETQ. CDR3 size: 16 residues. CDR3 sequence reads: CASSLVSGSTTDTQYF. CDR3 bases: TGCGCCAGCAGCTTAGTCAGCGGGTCAACCACAGATACGCAGTATTTT.

A remark on this clonotype: This may stem from a read error, because a much larger clone lies one nucleotide away. The gene calls are TRBV6-2 or TRBV6-3 and TRBJ2-7; D may be TRBD2 (6 bases). The V gene's germline CDR1 is MNHEY and CDR2 SVGEGT. The CDR3 loop spans 15 amino acids. The CDR3 region has the DNA TGTGCCGGCAGTCCCCCAGGGACTGTTACCTACGAGCAGTACTTC. It yields the protein CAGSPPGTVTYEQYF.